This is a list of T cell receptor beta chains from one sample in a study of OX40 agonist ivuxolimab in advanced cancers. Sequenced by immunoSEQ multiplex PCR; TCRdb stores in-frame clones only, minus some. The sample holds about 55,000 clones, about 88% seen once. The sequences come from CD4+ or CD8+ T cells sorted from blood, collected in a trial of the OX40 agonist ivuxolimab. Source of these receptors: an adult with an advanced solid tumor such as melanoma, head and neck, liver or kidney cancer. Both conserved end residues are part of each CDR3. The D gene is left open where the match is weak. The size entry is marked missing in some rows and otherwise reads once, few, many or a size class.

CDR3 length	J gene	D gene	V gene	clone size	CDR3 DNA	CDR3 protein
13	TRBJ2-5	.	TRBV4-1	.	TGCGCCAGCAGCCGAGGGGGACAAGAGACCCAGTACTTC	CASSRGGQETQYF
15	TRBJ2-1	TRBD2	TRBV7-9	.	TGTGCCAGCAGCTTGGGCGGGAGGCCCTACAATGAGCAGTTCTTC	CASSLGGRPYNEQFF
15	TRBJ1-4	.	TRBV6-5	.	TGTGCCAGCAGTTCAAGTGAGACACACAATGAAAAACTGTTTTTT	CASSSSETHNEKLFF
13	TRBJ2-5	.	TRBV4-1	.	TGCGCCAGCAGCCAGGTCACCGTGGGGACCCAGTACTTC	CASSQVTVGTQYF
14	TRBJ1-6	.	TRBV27	.	TGTGCCAGCTCCTTAGGCATACCTAATTCACCCCTCCACTTT	CASSLGIPNSPLHF
15	TRBJ2-1	.	TRBV5-6	once	TGTGCCAGCAGCTTGGGACAGGTAGGGTTCGATGAGCAGTTCTTC	CASSLGQVGFDEQFF
13	TRBJ2-1	.	TRBV11-3	once	TGTGCCAGCAGCTTAAAAAGGTACGGCGAGCAGTTCTTC	CASSLKRYGEQFF
16	TRBJ2-1	TRBD2	TRBV7-8	.	TGTGCCAGCAGCTTAGCCTTGGGACTAGTGGTCCATGAGCAGTTCTTC	CASSLALGLVVHEQFF
14	TRBJ2-1	.	TRBV28	.	TGTGCCAGCAGTTTAGCGGCGCGGAGGGGTGAGCAGTTCTTC	CASSLAARRGEQFF
15	TRBJ2-1	TRBD2	TRBV18	.	TGTGCCAGCTCAACGACTAGCGGGTCCTACAATGAGCAGTTCTTC	CASSTTSGSYNEQFF
19	TRBJ2-2	TRBD2	TRBV7-8	once	TGTGCCAGCAGCTTATCGGCTAGCGGGAGGGCCGGTAAAGCCGGGGAGCTGTTTTTT	CASSLSASGRAGKAGELFF
15	TRBJ2-2	.	TRBV12-2	once	TGTGCAAGTCGCTTAGAACTAGGGGGCACCGGGGAGCTGTTTTTT	CASRLELGGTGELFF
16	TRBJ2-3	.	TRBV4-1	.	TGCGCCAGCAGCCAAATAGAAGGCAATCCAACAGATACGCAGTATTTT	CASSQIEGNPTDTQYF
13	TRBJ1-5	.	TRBV5-6	.	TGTGCCAGCAGCTTGGGCCGGAATCAGCCCCAGCATTTT	CASSLGRNQPQHF
15	TRBJ1-4	.	TRBV7-9	.	TGTGCCAGCAGCCCCTCGGGGCCCACTAATGAAAAACTGTTTTTT	CASSPSGPTNEKLFF
12	TRBJ1-1	.	TRBV7-9	once	TGTGCCAGCAGCTTCGGACAGCTTGAAGCTTTCTTT	CASSFGQLEAFF
16	TRBJ1-2	.	TRBV4-1	.	TGCGCCAGCAGCCAAGATCAATTCCCAGCTAACTATGGCTACACCTTC	CASSQDQFPANYGYTF
15	TRBJ2-3	.	TRBV12-5	.	TGTGCTAGTGGTTTGGATCGGACCTGGGCAGATACGCAGTATTTT	CASGLDRTWADTQYF
18	TRBJ2-1	TRBD2	TRBV7-9	.	TGTGCCAGCAGCCCAGTGGGGGGAGGGGCCTCTTACCACAATGAGCAGTTCTTC	CASSPVGGGASYHNEQFF
17	TRBJ2-2	TRBD2	TRBV7-6	.	TGTGCCAGCAGCTTAAGGGGGACTAGCAGAAACACCGGGGAGCTGTTTTTT	CASSLRGTSRNTGELFF
14	TRBJ2-1	.	TRBV27	once	TGTGCCACCCAGGAGGTGGGGGCGATCCATGAGCAGTTCTTC	CATQEVGAIHEQFF
15	TRBJ2-1	.	TRBV5-1	.	TGCGCCAGCAGCTTGAATCCGAGCTCCTACAATGAGCAGTTCTTC	CASSLNPSSYNEQFF
14	TRBJ1-5	.	TRBV28	.	TGTGCCAGCAGTTTTAGAGGGCAAGGGAAGCCCCAGCATTTT	CASSFRGQGKPQHF
12	TRBJ2-3	.	TRBV27	few	TGTGCCAGCAGTTTATCGAGGGGGACGCAGTATTTT	CASSLSRGTQYF
14	TRBJ1-3	.	TRBV5-4	.	TGTGCCAGCAGCTTAGGAGGGGCTGGAAACACCATATATTTT	CASSLGGAGNTIYF
14	TRBJ1-1	.	TRBV6-5	.	TGTGCCAGCAGTTACAATACACCGAACACTGAAGCTTTCTTT	CASSYNTPNTEAFF
12	TRBJ2-7	TRBD1	TRBV29-1	once	TGCAGCGTTCTTGGGACAGCCTACGAGCAGTACTTC	CSVLGTAYEQYF
15	TRBJ2-1	TRBD2	TRBV2	once	TGTGCCAGCAGTGTGGGGGGGTCCTCTGGCAATGAGCAGTTCTTC	CASSVGGSSGNEQFF
15	TRBJ2-2	.	TRBV13	.	TGTGCCAGCAGCTTAGGGACTAGTGGGACCGGGGAGCTGTTTTTT	CASSLGTSGTGELFF
13	TRBJ1-1	.	TRBV9	.	TGTGCCAGCAGCGTAGGGATGAACACTGAAGCTTTCTTT	CASSVGMNTEAFF
13	TRBJ2-5	.	TRBV28	.	TGTGCCAGCAGTCCGGGACTCCGGGAGACCCAGTACTTC	CASSPGLRETQYF
15	TRBJ1-4	.	TRBV7-9	many	TGTGCCAGCAGCTTGCCGGGACCGCAGAATGAAAAACTGTTTTTT	CASSLPGPQNEKLFF
12	TRBJ2-2	.	TRBV9	.	TGTGCCAGCAGCGTAGGCACCGGGGAGCTGTTTTTT	CASSVGTGELFF
13	TRBJ2-1	.	TRBV25-1	once	TGTGCCAGCCTGGGGGGCCGGGCGGATGAGCAGTTCTTC	CASLGGRADEQFF
16	TRBJ1-5	TRBD1	TRBV30	.	TGTGCCTGGAGTGGTGGAGAATGGGACAGCGGACAGCCCCAGCATTTT	CAWSGGEWDSGQPQHF
14	TRBJ1-1	.	TRBV6-6	.	TGTGCCAGCAGCCCCCTGGTAGACCACACTGAAGCTTTCTTT	CASSPLVDHTEAFF
14	TRBJ2-5	.	TRBV7-9	.	TGTGCCAGCAGCTCAAGCCTGACTGAAAAGACCCAGTACTTC	CASSSSLTEKTQYF
14	TRBJ1-2	TRBD1	TRBV30	.	TGTGCCTGGAGTGTTGAGGGGGCGGGCTATGGCTACACCTTC	CAWSVEGAGYGYTF
14	TRBJ1-2	TRBD1	TRBV28	.	TGTGCCAGCACCCTCGAGGAGGGGGCTCGTGGCTACACCTTC	CASTLEEGARGYTF
14	TRBJ2-1	.	TRBV5-6	.	TGTGCCAGCAGCTTGGGGCAGGGCTACAATGAGCAGTTCTTC	CASSLGQGYNEQFF
14	TRBJ2-3	.	TRBV28	.	TGTGCCAGCAGTTTGGCCAGACGCACAGATACGCAGTATTTT	CASSLARRTDTQYF
13	TRBJ2-7	.	TRBV28	once	TGTGCCAGCAGTTCAGCGGGTGGATACGAGCAGTACTTC	CASSSAGGYEQYF
12	TRBJ1-2	.	TRBV2	.	TGTGCCAGCAGTGAATCGGGAAATGGCTACACCTTC	CASSESGNGYTF
14	TRBJ2-1	.	TRBV27	.	TGTGCCAGCAGTTCGCTGACCTCTGGGTATGAGCAGTTCTTC	CASSSLTSGYEQFF
13	TRBJ2-5	.	TRBV27	.	TGTGCCAGCAGTTTAGGGTTCCAAGAGACCCAGTACTTC	CASSLGFQETQYF
14	TRBJ1-3	TRBD1	TRBV19	.	TGTGCCACCCAGGACAGGGAGGCTGGAAACACCATATATTTT	CATQDREAGNTIYF
15	TRBJ2-2	TRBD2	TRBV27	.	TGTGCCAGTACGGGAGGGCTAGCGAATACCGGGGAGCTGTTTTTT	CASTGGLANTGELFF
14	TRBJ1-1	.	TRBV5-4	.	TGTGCCAGCGGCCGGGTCCCAGGCGACACTGAAGCTTTCTTT	CASGRVPGDTEAFF
14	TRBJ2-7	.	TRBV27	.	TGTGCCAGCTCCTTAGCAGGCAGCTCCTACGAGCAGTACTTC	CASSLAGSSYEQYF
18	TRBJ2-7	TRBD2	TRBV7-3	.	TGTGCCAGCAGCCGACTAGCGGGACCAGCTAGGGGCTCCTACGAGCAGTACTTC	CASSRLAGPARGSYEQYF
12	TRBJ1-4	.	TRBV10-2	.	TGCGCCAGCAGTGACTGGAATGAAAAACTGTTTTTT	CASSDWNEKLFF
17	TRBJ2-1	.	TRBV27	.	TGTGCCAGCAGTTTATTGGGTAGCGCCGTAACCTACAATGAGCAGTTCTTC	CASSLLGSAVTYNEQFF
17	TRBJ1-2	TRBD1	TRBV5-6	.	TGTGCCAGCAGCTTGGGGACGACCCTGACAGGGGGCGGAGGCTACACCTTC	CASSLGTTLTGGGGYTF
13	TRBJ1-1	.	TRBV29-1	once	TGCAGCGTTGAGGGAACAGGGAACACTGAAGCTTTCTTT	CSVEGTGNTEAFF